Below are 21 T cell receptor beta chains sequenced from a single sample in a study of blood T cell repertoires in COVID-19. Generated by immunoSEQ multiplex PCR, the TCRdb table keeps only in-frame clones and is missing some. There are some 120,000 clones in the sample; approximately 81% occur only once, and 4.5% to 6% lies in the top ten. Sequences were obtained from peripheral blood. The source of these receptors is a man aged 80 or over with COVID-19, enrolled during active disease.

J is TRBJ1-1 and V is TRBV18, with 7 bases that match TRBD1. Trimming removed 8 bases from V and 6 bases from J; junction bases left unmatched: 12. CDR1 is KGHSH and CDR2 is LQKENI in the germline V gene. The CDR3 extends over 14 amino acids. The CDR3: CASGNRGTGAEAFF. The CDR3 DNA sequence: TGTGCCAGCGGAAACAGGGGAACGGGCGCTGAAGCTTTCTTT.

The rearrangement joins TRBV9 to TRBJ1-6; D is unclear. The CDR3 loop spans 14 amino acids. CDR1 SGDLS and CDR2 YYNGEE come from the germline V gene. V was cut by 0 bases and J by 6 bases, with 7 bases left in between. The CDR3 DNA reads as TGTGCCAGCAGCGTAGCGGGAACTAATTCACCCCTCCACTTT. This translates into CASSVAGTNSPLHF.

J is TRBJ1-2 and V is TRBV6-5; D uncertain. V lost 0 bases and J 4 bases, leaving 15 bases between the germline ends. Germline-derived CDR1 and CDR2 are MNHEY and SVGAGI. The CDR3 is 16 amino acids. Written as DNA, the CDR3 is TGTGCCAGCAGTTACTCGGAGGAGACCCTCCGCTATGGCTACACCTTC. It translates to CASSYSEETLRYGYTF.

This sequence joins TRBV5-1 and TRBJ1-6; a weak D match, TRBD1 (5 bases). The CDR3 totals 18 residues. Germline-derived CDR1 and CDR2 are SGHRS and YFSETQ. Trimming left V 3 bases short and J 2 bases short, with 18 bases between. CDR3 sequence (DNA): TGCGCCAGCAGCTGGGGCGGCGGGGCCGACCCCTATAATTCACCCCTCCACTTT. This gives the protein CASSWGGGADPYNSPLHF.

The chain carries TRBV28 and TRBJ2-7; 8 bases map to TRBD2. CDR1 and CDR2 from the germline V gene are MDHEN and SYDVKM. The CDR3 sequence is 15 residues long. Losses at the gene ends were 5 bases for V and 0 bases for J; bases not matched to a gene: 6. CDR3 amino acids: CASSPTSGHSYEQYF. The DNA of the CDR3 is TGTGCCAGCAGTCCCACTAGCGGCCACTCCTACGAGCAGTACTTC.

V and J are TRBV6-5 and TRBJ2-7; perhaps TRBD2 as D (5 bases). The CDR3 is made up of 12 amino acids. Per the germline V gene, CDR1 is MNHEY and CDR2 is SVGAGI. Trimming took 5 bases from V and 4 from J, leaving 9 bases between them. Here the CDR3 reads CASSSGSYEQYF. CDR3 in DNA: TGTGCCAGCAGTAGCGGTTCATACGAGCAGTACTTC.

The genes are TRBV12-3 or TRBV12-4 and TRBJ1-2, with a tentative D call TRBD1 (5 bases). Trimming removed 3 bases from V and 8 bases from J, with 13 bases in between. The CDR3 consists of 13 residues. As DNA, the CDR3 is TGTGCCAGCAGTTTCGGCAGGGATGGCGGCTACACCTTC. This sequence encodes CASSFGRDGGYTF.

The chain combines TRBV9 with TRBJ2-2; 8 bases line up with TRBD1. The CDR3 covers 16 residues. J lost 3 bases, V lost 2 bases, and 6 bases had no gene match. Germline values: CDR1 SGDLS, CDR2 YYNGEE. In DNA, the CDR3 is TGTGCCAGCAGCGTCTGGACAGGGCGGGACACCGGGGAGCTGTTTTTT. This encodes CASSVWTGRDTGELFF.

This clone was recorded a few times. The chain carries TRBV29-1 and TRBJ2-2, with 7 nucleotides matching TRBD1. J gave up 4 bases and V 2 bases, and 4 bases lay outside the gene matches. CDR3 length: 14 residues. Germline V lookup: CDR1 SQVTM, CDR2 ANQGSEA. CDR3 DNA sequence: TGCAGCGTTGAAAGGGGGCAGGGCACCGGGGAGCTGTTTTTT. Protein: CSVERGQGTGELFF.

This clone was seen repeatedly, ten times or more. The chain employs TRBV5-1 and TRBJ2-2; TRBD2 agrees at 9 bases. CDR3 size: 16 residues. Losses at the gene ends were 4 bases for V and 1 base for J; bases not matched to a gene: 5. Germline CDR1 is SGHRS and CDR2 is YFSETQ. This chain's CDR3 is CASSKELAGNTGELFF. CDR3 in DNA: TGCGCCAGCAGCAAGGAACTAGCGGGGAACACCGGGGAGCTGTTTTTT.

The chain uses TRBV3-1 (or the pseudogene TRBV3-2) and TRBJ2-3, with 7 bases matching TRBD2. J gave up 2 bases and V 4 bases, and 9 bases lay outside the gene matches. This CDR3 is built from 16 residues. CDR1 is LGHDT and CDR2 is YNNKEL in the germline V gene (reference sequence). CDR3 amino acids: CASSPTRGSNTDTQYF. In DNA, the CDR3 is TGTGCCAGCAGCCCAACCCGCGGGAGCAACACAGATACGCAGTATTTT.

This clone was seen only once. The chain combines TRBV6-5 with TRBJ1-2; D might be TRBD1 (6 bases). CDR1 is MNHEY and CDR2 is SVGAGI in the germline V gene. V was clipped by 2 bases and J by 6 bases, with 13 bases between them. The CDR3 covers 14 residues. The CDR3 region has the DNA TGTGCCAGCAGTTACCGCCAGGGGTTGGATGGCTACACCTTC. Translation gives CASSYRQGLDGYTF.

V usage is TRBV6-5 and J usage is TRBJ2-7; D gene uncertain. Looked up from germline, CDR1 is MNHEY and CDR2 is SVGAGI. V dropped 2 bases and J dropped 4 bases, with 12 bases sitting between them. The length of the CDR3 is 14 residues. The CDR3 nucleotides are TGTGCCAGCAGTTACGACCCAGAGGCTTACGAGCAGTACTTC. Its protein is CASSYDPEAYEQYF.

This clone showed up just once. The gene calls are TRBV19 and TRBJ1-2; D unclear. The germline V and J ends were trimmed by 7 bases and 4 bases, with 10 bases remaining between them. The CDR3 is 12 residues long. CDR1 is LNHDA and CDR2 is SQIVND in the germline V gene (reference sequence). CDR3 in DNA: TGTGCCAGTAACCTCAGAGGCTATGGCTACACCTTC. It yields the protein CASNLRGYGYTF.

The V and J genes are TRBV6-6 and TRBJ1-1, with D possibly TRBD1 on 6 matching bases. V lost 5 bases to trimming and J lost 3 bases, with 13 bases between them. The CDR3 length is 14 residues. Germline lookup yields CDR1 MNHNY and CDR2 SVGAGI (reference sequence). CDR3 coding DNA: TGTGCCAGCAGTGTAACCGGGACATACACTGAAGCTTTCTTT. This gives the protein CASSVTGTYTEAFF.

The chain couples TRBV4-2 to TRBJ1-6; the match to TRBD1 covers 9 bases. V lost 4 bases to trimming and J lost 5 bases; unmatched junction nucleotides: 3. The CDR3 covers 15 residues. Germline assignment: CDR1 LGHNA and CDR2 YNFKEQ. CDR3 loop: CASSPGDRDNSPLHF. DNA of the CDR3: TGTGCCAGCAGCCCGGGGGACAGGGATAATTCACCCCTCCACTTT.

The V call is TRBV29-1, the J call TRBJ2-1; no clear D gene. In germline, CDR1 is SQVTM, CDR2 ANQGSEA. The V and J ends lost 0 bases and 4 bases respectively, with 7 bases between them. This CDR3 is 13 amino acids long. The CDR3 nucleotides are TGCAGCGTTGAAGATTTCCAGTACAATGAGCAGTTCTTC. Protein product: CSVEDFQYNEQFF.

V is TRBV21-1 and J is TRBJ2-5; the DNA was not used to check the table's D call, TRBD2. TRBV21-1 is marked as a pseudogene. This CDR3 comprises 14 residues. The CDR3 sequence: CASISAGVGETQYF. The CDR3, as DNA: TGTGCCAGCATCTCAGCGGGGGTGGGAGAGACCCAGTACTTC.

V gene TRBV7-8 combines with J gene TRBJ2-7; D is unclear. Trimming took 5 bases from V and 2 from J, leaving 19 bases between them. CDR1 and CDR2 from the germline V gene are SGHVS and FQNEAQ. The CDR3 spans 16 residues. This CDR3 reads CASSTLPVAVTYEQYF. For the CDR3, the DNA is TGTGCCAGCAGCACCCTACCCGTCGCTGTAACCTACGAGCAGTACTTC.

The V gene is TRBV19, the J gene TRBJ1-2; no clear D gene. Germline-derived CDR1 and CDR2 are LNHDA and SQIVND (reference sequence). V lost 5 bases and J 5 bases, leaving 12 bases between the germline ends. The CDR3 is 13 amino acids. The CDR3 region has the DNA TGTGCCAGTAGTGAGTGGGCAGATTATGGCTACACCTTC. This codes for CASSEWADYGYTF.

The rearrangement joins TRBV19 to TRBJ2-1; 7 bases match TRBD1. V shed 6 bases, J shed 4 bases, and the junction held 6 bases outside the gene matches. This CDR3 is 14 amino acids long. Germline CDR1 and CDR2: LNHDA and SQIVND (reference sequence). Here the CDR3 DNA reads TGTGCCAGTAGAGGGGGCGGAGCGTACAATGAGCAGTTCTTC. The encoded protein is CASRGGGAYNEQFF.